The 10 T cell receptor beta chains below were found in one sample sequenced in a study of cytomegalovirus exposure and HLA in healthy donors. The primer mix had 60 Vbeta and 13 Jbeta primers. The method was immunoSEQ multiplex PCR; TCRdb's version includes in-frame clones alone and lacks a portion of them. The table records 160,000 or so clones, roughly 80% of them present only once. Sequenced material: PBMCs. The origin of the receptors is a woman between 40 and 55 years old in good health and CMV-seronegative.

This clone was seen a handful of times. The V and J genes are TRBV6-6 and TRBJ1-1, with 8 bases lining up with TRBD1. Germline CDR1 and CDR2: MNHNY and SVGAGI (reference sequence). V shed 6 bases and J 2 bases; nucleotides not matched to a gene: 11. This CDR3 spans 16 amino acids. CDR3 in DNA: TGTGCCAGCAGACCCTCGGACAGGGCGGTAAACACTGAAGCTTTCTTT. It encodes CASRPSDRAVNTEAFF.

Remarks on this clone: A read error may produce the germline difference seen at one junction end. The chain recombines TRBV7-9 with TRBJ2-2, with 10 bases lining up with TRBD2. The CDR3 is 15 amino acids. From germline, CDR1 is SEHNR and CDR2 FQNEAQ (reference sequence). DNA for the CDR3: TGTTCCAGCAGATCGAGCGGGGGGGCGACCGGGGAGCTGTTTTTT. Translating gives CSSRSSGGATGELFF. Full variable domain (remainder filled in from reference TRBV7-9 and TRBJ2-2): DTGVSQNPRHKITKRGQNVTFRCDPISEHNRLYWYRQTLGQGPEFLTYFQNEAQLEKSRLLSDRFSAERPKGSFSTLEIQRTEQGDSAMYLCSSRSSGGATGELFFGEGSRLTVL.

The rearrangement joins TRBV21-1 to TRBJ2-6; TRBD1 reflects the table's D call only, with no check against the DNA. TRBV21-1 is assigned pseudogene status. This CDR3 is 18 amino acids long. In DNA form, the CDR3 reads TGTGCCAGCAGCATGGGCCCATATCCTTTCTCTGGGGCCAACGTCCTGACTTTC. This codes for CASSMGPYPFSGANVLTF.

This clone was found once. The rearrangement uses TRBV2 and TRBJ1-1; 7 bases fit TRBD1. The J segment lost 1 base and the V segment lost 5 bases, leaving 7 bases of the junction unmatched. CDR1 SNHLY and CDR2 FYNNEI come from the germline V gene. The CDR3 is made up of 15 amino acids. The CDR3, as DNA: TGTGCCAGCAGTTACAGGGGAATAAGGAACACTGAAGCTTTCTTT. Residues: CASSYRGIRNTEAFF.

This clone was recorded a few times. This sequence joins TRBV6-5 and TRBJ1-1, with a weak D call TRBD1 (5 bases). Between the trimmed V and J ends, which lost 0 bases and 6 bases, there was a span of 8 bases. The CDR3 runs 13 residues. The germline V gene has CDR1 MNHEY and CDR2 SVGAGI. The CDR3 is CASSYSGRAEAFF. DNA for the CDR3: TGTGCCAGCAGTTACTCTGGCAGGGCTGAAGCTTTCTTT.

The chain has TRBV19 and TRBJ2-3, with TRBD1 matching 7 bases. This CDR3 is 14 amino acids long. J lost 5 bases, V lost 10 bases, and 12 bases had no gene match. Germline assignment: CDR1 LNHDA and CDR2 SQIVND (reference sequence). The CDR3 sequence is CATRTGKIRDTQYF. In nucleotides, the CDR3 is TGTGCCACTAGGACAGGTAAAATCCGAGATACGCAGTATTTT.

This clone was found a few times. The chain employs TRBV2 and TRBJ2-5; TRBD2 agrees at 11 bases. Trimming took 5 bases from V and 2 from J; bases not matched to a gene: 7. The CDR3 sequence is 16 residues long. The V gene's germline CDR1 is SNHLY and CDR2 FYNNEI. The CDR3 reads CASSFKTSGAQETQYF. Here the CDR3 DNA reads TGTGCCAGCAGTTTCAAGACTAGCGGGGCTCAAGAGACCCAGTACTTC.

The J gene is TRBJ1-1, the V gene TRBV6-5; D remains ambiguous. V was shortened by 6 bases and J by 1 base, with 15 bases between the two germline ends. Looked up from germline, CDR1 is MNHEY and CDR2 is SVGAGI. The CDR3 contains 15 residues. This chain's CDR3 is CASSVSLRKNTEAFF. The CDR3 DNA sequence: TGTGCCAGCAGCGTCAGTCTCAGGAAGAACACTGAAGCTTTCTTT.

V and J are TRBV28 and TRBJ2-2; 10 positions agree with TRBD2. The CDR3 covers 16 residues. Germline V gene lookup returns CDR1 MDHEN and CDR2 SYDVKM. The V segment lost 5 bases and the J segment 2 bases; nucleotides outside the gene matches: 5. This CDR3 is CASSAAGGLNTGELFF. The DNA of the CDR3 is TGTGCCAGCAGTGCAGCGGGGGGGCTCAACACCGGGGAGCTGTTTTTT.

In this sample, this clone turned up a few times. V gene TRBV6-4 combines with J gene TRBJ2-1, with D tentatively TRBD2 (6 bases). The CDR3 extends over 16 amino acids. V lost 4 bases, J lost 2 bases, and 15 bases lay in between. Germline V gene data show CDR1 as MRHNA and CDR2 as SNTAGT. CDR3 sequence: CASSAIGGEPYNEQFF. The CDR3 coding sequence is TGTGCCAGCAGTGCTATAGGCGGGGAGCCCTACAATGAGCAGTTCTTC.